Following are 14 T cell receptor beta chains from one sample sequenced in a study (dated by TCRdb to about 2015). Receptors were amplified or captured by 5' RACE. TCRdb lists the instrument as Illumina MiSeq. Through fastp at Q25 and MiXCR, TCRdb rebuilt clones from the public reads, retaining in-frame beta chains. Rows with a matching CDR3 protein are joined into one entry that keeps the most common DNA and genes. This sample comprises approximately 47,000 distinct CDR3 sequences, around 26% of them detected only once. Jointly, the top ten make up 2% to 2.5% of the sample. Sequenced input: naive CD4+ T cells sorted from blood. What the cell subset or site label conveys for this sample: naive CD4+ T cells, CD4+CD45RA+CD25-. These receptors were collected from a female donor with breast cancer.

On this clonotype itself: One end of the junction varies from germline; a read error may be responsible. The gene calls are TRBV5-4 and TRBJ2-7; D may be TRBD1 (7 bases). The CDR3 spans 15 residues. Germline assignment: CDR1 SGHNT and CDR2 YYREEE (reference sequence). The CDR3 nucleotides read TGTACCAGCAGCTTGACAGGGAGGTCGACCTACAAGCAGTACTTC. Translated: CTSSLTGRSTYKQYF.

As for this clonotype: Since the CDR3 does not end with the conserved phenylalanine or tryptophan, this likely comes from a read error. This chain uses TRBV5-1 with TRBJ2-3; a possible D gene is TRBD1 (5 bases). The CDR3 covers 14 residues. Germline assignment: CDR1 SGHRS and CDR2 YFSETQ. Trimming shortened V by 0 bases and J by 5 bases, and 10 bases separated the two germline ends. CDR3 region: CASSLVGPGDTQYL. In DNA, the CDR3 is TGCGCCAGCAGCTTGGTGGGGCCGGGAGATACGCAGTATCTT.

The chain joins TRBV9 to TRBJ2-3; 8 bases match TRBD2. CDR3 length: 16 residues. Looked up from germline, CDR1 is SGDLS and CDR2 is YYNGEE. After removal of 4 bases from V and 1 base from J, the junction contained 8 bases not matched to a gene. In nucleotides, the CDR3 is TGTGCCAGCAGCACCAGAAAGACTAGCGGCACAGATACGCAGTATTTT. As protein: CASSTRKTSGTDTQYF.

The table lists this clonotype with a few counts. This rearrangement joins TRBV27 to TRBJ2-5; tentatively, D is TRBD2 (5 bases). V lost 6 bases to trimming and J lost 0 bases, with 17 bases between them. CDR1 and CDR2 (germline): MNHEY, SMNVEV (reference sequence). This CDR3 region has 16 residues. CDR3 bases: TGTGCCAGCAGCCGGCCGGGGATCGGTCACCAAGAGACCCAGTACTTC. It is translated as CASSRPGIGHQETQYF.

The V gene is TRBV4-1, the J gene TRBJ1-3; 7 nucleotides agree with TRBD1. The CDR3 is made up of 15 amino acids. V lost 5 bases, J lost 3 bases, and 7 bases stayed unmatched. Germline CDR1 is MGHRA and CDR2 is YSYEKL. The CDR3 nucleotides are TGCGCCAGCAGCTACCTACAGGGGAGTGGAAACACCATATATTTT. This translates into CASSYLQGSGNTIYF.

This chain connects TRBV5-5 to TRBJ1-4; D gene unclear. The CDR3 covers 15 residues. V was pared by 2 bases and J by 8 bases, with 16 bases between. CDR1 is SGHKS and CDR2 is YYEKEE in the germline V gene (reference sequence). CDR3 sequence (DNA): TGTGCCAGCAGCTTAAACTTCTCGCCGGCGGAAAAACTGTTTTTT. It specifies CASSLNFSPAEKLFF. Variable domain in full (rest from reference TRBV5-5 and TRBJ1-4): DAGVTQSPTHLIKTRGQQVTLRCSPISGHKSVSWYQQVLGQGPQFIFQYYEKEERGRGNFPDRFSARQFPNYSSELNVNALLLGDSALYLCASSLNFSPAEKLFFGSGTQLSVL.

The table lists this clonotype with a few counts. This chain uses TRBV20-1 with TRBJ1-1, with 7 bases that match TRBD1. The CDR3 extends over 13 amino acids. V was pared by 5 bases and J by 1 base, with 4 bases of the junction left unmatched. Germline loops: CDR1 DFQATT, CDR2 SNEGSKA (reference sequence). The CDR3 nucleotides are TGCAGTGCTGTGGGACAGTCGAACACTGAAGCTTTCTTT. It is translated as CSAVGQSNTEAFF.

This clonotype came up a few times. The genes are TRBV19 and TRBJ1-1; D is possibly TRBD1 (5 bases). The V end lost 4 bases, the J end lost 5 bases, and 11 bases lay between the germline ends. This CDR3 comprises 13 residues. CDR1 is LNHDA and CDR2 is SQIVND in the germline V gene (reference sequence). The CDR3 loop is CASSSRVSTEAFF. The CDR3 nucleotides are TGTGCCAGTAGTAGCAGGGTTTCGACTGAAGCTTTCTTT.

This clonotype came up many times. The rearrangement links TRBV7-2 to TRBJ2-3, with D possibly matching TRBD2 (5 bases). V was pared by 5 bases and J by 4 bases, with 13 bases between. The germline V gene encodes CDR1 SGHTA and CDR2 FQGNSA. This CDR3 is built from 14 residues. Written as DNA, the CDR3 is TGTGCCAGCAGCCCGAGGGCCGGGGCAGATACGCAGTATTTT. It codes for CASSPRAGADTQYF.

By its share, this clonotype is medium-sized (0.01 to 0.1%). The chain has TRBV15 and TRBJ2-5; D is uncertain. This CDR3 region has 13 residues. V was pared by 4 bases and J by 4 bases, with 10 bases between. Germline-derived CDR1 and CDR2 are LNHNV and YYDKDF (reference sequence). The CDR3 DNA is TGTGCCACCAGCACCAACATTCGAGAGACCCAGTACTTC. Translation: CATSTNIRETQYF.

This chain links TRBV7-2 with TRBJ2-7, with 7 bases matching TRBD1. This CDR3 spans 13 amino acids. Per the germline V gene, CDR1 is SGHTA and CDR2 is FQGNSA. V was clipped by 5 bases and J by 6 bases; unmatched bases: 7. The CDR3 spells CASSLSPGGEQYF. The DNA of the CDR3 is TGTGCCAGCAGCCTCTCGCCAGGGGGCGAGCAGTACTTC.

Concerning this clonotype itself: Likely a read error: the CDR3 ends without its conserved phenylalanine or tryptophan. The V gene is TRBV5-1, the J gene TRBJ2-5; 9 bases map to TRBD1. V was clipped by 0 bases and J by 4 bases; unmatched bases: 4. This CDR3 contains 15 residues. The germline CDR1 and CDR2 sequences are SGHRS and YFSETQ. CDR3 protein: CASSLGDRVSETQYS. As DNA, the CDR3 is TGCGCCAGCAGCTTGGGGGACAGGGTCTCAGAGACCCAGTACTCC.

This clonotype was recorded at least ten times. This chain links TRBV5-1 with TRBJ1-6; TRBD1 aligns across 7 bases. Germline trimming cut 4 bases from V and 8 bases from J; bases unmatched to any gene: 6. The CDR3 is 14 amino acids. Germline CDR1 SGHRS, CDR2 YFSETQ. The CDR3 reads CASSAGQADSPLHF. CDR3 nucleotides: TGCGCCAGCAGCGCCGGACAGGCCGATTCACCCCTCCACTTT.

The table lists this clonotype with many counts. This sequence joins TRBV19 and TRBJ1-1; D not resolved. The V and J ends lost 6 bases and 0 bases respectively, with 8 bases between them. CDR1 and CDR2 (germline): LNHDA, SQIVND (reference sequence). This CDR3 has 13 amino acids. CDR3 sequence (DNA): TGTGCCAGTAGGAGTTCGCTGAACACTGAAGCTTTCTTT. Translated, it gives CASRSSLNTEAFF.